This T cell receptor beta chain was documented in a study of Graves' ophthalmopathy and Graves' hyperthyroidism. The length of the CDR3 is 12 residues. Trimming left V 5 bases short and J 4 bases short, with 6 bases between. CDR1 and CDR2 from the germline V gene are SGHTA and FQGNSA. RNA transcripts were the source from which TCR beta CDR3 regions were amplified. HTBI-primed RT-PCR formed the first round, and a multiplex PCR formed the second. TCRdb fed the multiplex PCR reads into MiXCR, producing one record per CDR3 protein. The data contain 150,000 to 200,000 distinct CDR3 sequences, approximately 40% of them singletons.

The sequencing sample was made of peripheral blood. The V call is TRBV7-2, the J call TRBJ1-3; D gene uncertain. The clonotype was recovered from a woman in her thirties or forties with Graves' ophthalmopathy. The CDR3 here is CASSPVGNTIYF. The CDR3 region has the DNA TGTGCCAGCAGCCCCGTCGGAAACACCATATATTTT.